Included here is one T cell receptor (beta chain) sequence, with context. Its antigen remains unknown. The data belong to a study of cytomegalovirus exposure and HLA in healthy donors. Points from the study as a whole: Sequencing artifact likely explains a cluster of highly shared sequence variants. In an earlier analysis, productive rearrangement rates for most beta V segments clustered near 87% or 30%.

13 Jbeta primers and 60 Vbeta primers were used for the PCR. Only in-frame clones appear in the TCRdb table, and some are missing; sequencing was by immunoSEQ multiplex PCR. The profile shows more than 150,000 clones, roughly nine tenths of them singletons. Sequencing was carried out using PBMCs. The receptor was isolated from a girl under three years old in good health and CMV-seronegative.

CDR3 sequence (DNA): TGTGCCAGCAGCTTAGTGCTTACAGGGGGTGGCTACACCTTC. Protein product: CASSLVLTGGGYTF. This chain uses TRBV7-2 with TRBJ1-2, with 8 bases identical to TRBD1. The CDR3 contains 14 residues. Germline V gene lookup returns CDR1 SGHTA and CDR2 FQGNSA. J was trimmed by 7 bases and V by 1 base; bases with no gene match: 5.